This record covers a single TCR beta chain. These data originate in a study of blood T cell repertoires in COVID-19. Study in general: Both acute and convalescent COVID-19 samples were obtained from the United States, Italy and Spain. T cells, B-cell-depleted T cells, or PBMCs provided the cDNA or gDNA that served as material.

In the original workflow: Nucleated cell counts were estimated from reference gene primer amplification. Sequenced by immunoSEQ multiplex PCR; TCRdb stores in-frame clones only, minus some. That table is the source of V, J and clone size, and D and trimming were worked out from the DNA. Of about 250,000 clones listed, about nine tenths are singletons. Germline V gives CDR1 LGHNA, CDR2 YSLEER. The CDR3 is made up of 16 amino acids. Trimming took off 3 bases at V and 3 bases at J, with 14 bases between the two ends. The chain employs TRBV4-3 and TRBJ1-4; TRBD1 might be the D (5 bases). Sequencing was done on a sample of peripheral blood. This sequence originates from a woman aged 25 to 45 with active or convalescent COVID-19. The chain's CDR3 is CASSQSMGEANEKLFF. CDR3 nucleotide sequence: TGCGCCAGCAGCCAGTCCATGGGGGAGGCTAATGAAAAACTGTTTTTT.